This T cell receptor (beta chain) derives from a study of shared clonotypes between healthy human individuals. Investigators divided CD4+ cells into CD45RA+ naive and CD45RA-negative memory subsets. Study results and limitations: Naive CD4 clonotypes overlapped across a few donors at roughly 5.1%. The authors sampled blood alone, and tissue repertoires likely differ.

A word on this clone: What it binds is unknown. The junction and the germline gene differ at one end; a read error may be behind it.

TCRdb's copy holds only in-frame clones and misses some; the assay was immunoSEQ multiplex PCR. Here the sample spans about 2.4 million clones, 90% to 95% being singletons. Sequenced input: naive CD4+ T cells from PBMCs. As for subset: CD45RA+ positively selected. This TCR was recovered from a man younger than 30 in good health. Some clones in this sample may be carry-over from other donors' samples.

In DNA form, the CDR3 reads TGTGCCATCAGTGAAATGAAGACTGAAGCTTTCTTT. Encoded protein: CAISEMKTEAFF. This rearrangement joins TRBV10-3 to TRBJ1-1; D is ambiguous. From germline, CDR1 is ENHRY and CDR2 SYGVKD. This CDR3 has 12 residues.